Shown below are 10 T cell receptor beta chains from a single sample sequenced in a study of blood T cell repertoires in COVID-19 (dated by TCRdb to 2020 to 2022). Receptors were amplified or captured by the immunoSEQ multiplex PCR assay. In TCRdb, the immuneACCESS table is reduced to in-frame sequences with V and J assigned. These tables do not hold every clone; where another copy was compared, an unresolved V gene accounts for under half, and the others remain unexplained. The sample table lists around 180,000 clones, approximately 83% of them with a count of one. 9.5% to 13% of the sample comes from the top ten. Material for sequencing was peripheral blood. These receptors were taken from a human donor with active or convalescent COVID-19. The donor label of this sample is uncertain.

The gene calls are TRBV5-1 and TRBJ2-1; D gene ambiguous. Germline V gene lookup returns CDR1 SGHRS and CDR2 YFSETQ. The V gene lost 0 bases and the J gene lost 4 bases, with 8 bases spanning the gap. The CDR3 has 14 amino acids. The CDR3: CASSLETDYNEQFF. CDR3 nucleotides: TGCGCCAGCAGCTTGGAAACAGATTACAATGAGCAGTTCTTC.

This sequence joins TRBV28 and TRBJ1-3, with D possibly being TRBD1 (6 bases). CDR1 is MDHEN and CDR2 is SYDVKM in the germline V gene. This CDR3 has 17 amino acids. The V end lost 6 bases, the J end lost 4 bases, and 22 bases lay between the germline ends. CDR3 loop: CASSTPLGGAAGNTIYF. The CDR3 bases are TGTGCCAGCAGCACCCCCTTGGGGGGGGCAGCGGGAAACACCATATATTTT.

The rearrangement uses TRBV18 and TRBJ1-2; 7 bases are a match to TRBD1. CDR1 and CDR2 (germline): KGHSH, LQKENI. V was clipped by 3 bases and J by 1 base; unmatched bases: 5. The CDR3 runs 15 residues. CDR3 residues: CASSPAGGLNYGYTF. The CDR3 DNA follows: TGTGCCAGCTCACCCGCAGGGGGACTTAACTATGGCTACACCTTC.

This rearrangement joins TRBV11-2 to TRBJ2-3; a weak D match, TRBD1 (5 bases). Between the trimmed V and J ends, which lost 0 bases and 1 base, there was a span of 8 bases. This CDR3 contains 15 residues. CDR1 is SGHAT and CDR2 is FQNNGV in the germline V gene. In nucleotides, the CDR3 is TGTGCCAGCAGCTTAGAAGGGGTGCGCACAGATACGCAGTATTTT. This translates into CASSLEGVRTDTQYF.

The chain combines TRBV19 with TRBJ2-7; weak D call: TRBD1 (5 bases). Germline assignment: CDR1 LNHDA and CDR2 SQIVND (reference sequence). The CDR3 sequence is 14 residues long. Between the trimmed V and J ends, which lost 4 bases and 2 bases, there was a span of 12 bases. CDR3 region: CASSKQGKAYEQYF. The DNA of the CDR3 is TGTGCCAGTAGTAAGCAGGGTAAGGCCTACGAGCAGTACTTC.

The V gene is TRBV10-3, the J gene TRBJ2-7, with D maybe TRBD2 (6 bases). Looked up from germline, CDR1 is ENHRY and CDR2 is SYGVKD. Trimming cost V 2 bases and J 2 bases, with 10 bases left between them. This CDR3 has 14 residues. The CDR3 sequence is CAISEGGGTYEQYF. As DNA, the CDR3 is TGTGCCATCAGTGAGGGTGGAGGGACCTACGAGCAGTACTTC.

The chain is built from TRBV9 and TRBJ2-1; 11 bases agree with TRBD2. This CDR3 region has 18 residues. The J segment lost 5 bases and the V segment lost 0 bases, leaving 10 bases of the junction unmatched. Germline CDR1 SGDLS, CDR2 YYNGEE. This chain's CDR3 is CASSVEASGRLLHNEQFF. The CDR3, as DNA: TGTGCCAGCAGCGTAGAGGCTAGCGGGAGGCTATTACACAATGAGCAGTTCTTC.

The chain links TRBV5-8 to TRBJ2-5; 8 bases agree with TRBD2. The junction had 10 bases not matched to a gene; V was cut back by 2 bases and J by 4 bases. Germline CDR1 SGHTS, CDR2 YDEGEE. CDR3 length: 16 residues. The CDR3 here is CASSFFLGGRRETQYF. CDR3 in DNA: TGTGCCAGCAGCTTTTTTTTAGGCGGGAGGCGAGAGACCCAGTACTTC.

V usage is TRBV27 and J usage is TRBJ1-3; D not certain. Germline lookup yields CDR1 MNHEY and CDR2 SMNVEV (reference sequence). The CDR3 extends over 14 amino acids. V was cut by 3 bases and J by 0 bases, with 6 bases left in between. CDR3 sequence (DNA): TGTGCCAGCAGTTTCCTTAGCTCTGGAAACACCATATATTTT. Amino acid sequence: CASSFLSSGNTIYF.

V gene TRBV10-3 combines with J gene TRBJ2-7; tentative D call: TRBD2 (6 bases). Germline CDR1 is ENHRY and CDR2 is SYGVKD. V lost 0 bases, J lost 9 bases, and 9 bases lay in between. This CDR3 region has 12 residues. CDR3 DNA: TGTGCCATCAGTGAGTCGGTGGGGGGGCAGTACTTC. Translation: CAISESVGGQYF.